These T cell receptor beta chains were read from a single sample in a study of CD8+ T cells in alopecia areata. The repertoire was sequenced with immunoSEQ multiplex PCR; TCRdb's copy has only in-frame clones and lacks some. The repertoire includes about 140,000 clones, 45% to 60% of them detected once, and 15% to 20% sits in the top ten. This specimen consisted of CD8+ T cells sorted from blood, obtained at week 4, from a patient treated with tofacitinib. The receptors stem from a human donor with alopecia areata. Both conserved end residues are trimmed from each CDR3. Each record gives: CDR3 protein, J gene, V gene.

ASSLRDRGEQY | TRBJ2-7 | TRBV11-2
ASSYSTRGSSEQY | TRBJ2-7 | TRBV6-5
ASSLKGRNTGELF | TRBJ2-2 | TRBV5-4
ASSFSRGETTYEQY | TRBJ2-7 | TRBV27
ASSPGTALYEQY | TRBJ2-7 | TRBV6-1
ASSAPGQNLPNYGYT | TRBJ1-2 | TRBV5-6
SVTEVDSYEQY | TRBJ2-7 | TRBV29-1
ASSVEDNYGYT | TRBJ1-2 | TRBV9
ASSQVARQETQY | TRBJ2-5 | TRBV14
ASSEIMNTEAF | TRBJ1-1 | TRBV2
ASSYSTGYEQY | TRBJ2-7 | TRBV6-6
SGEGGQETQY | TRBJ2-5 | TRBV29-1
SVDMLRAGTGSYEQY | TRBJ2-7 | TRBV29-1
ASSSRVGYEQY | TRBJ2-7 | TRBV7-7
ASSSQGPHTEAF | TRBJ1-1 | TRBV7-9
ASSFGLAGPDNEQF | TRBJ2-1 | TRBV5-4
ASSSGFGASSYNEQF | TRBJ2-1 | TRBV5-1
ASSALYNEQF | TRBJ2-1 | TRBV9
ASSQRTAAATNEKLF | TRBJ1-4 | TRBV4-1
ASSPPGQGFYEQY | TRBJ2-7 | TRBV7-9
ATSSVWEAEDQPQH | TRBJ1-5 | TRBV15
SVHIPGTGFEAF | TRBJ1-1 | TRBV29-1
ASSLERDYEQY | TRBJ2-7 | TRBV13
ASSYSEGALETQY | TRBJ2-5 | TRBV6-5
ASSLFVGATDTQY | TRBJ2-3 | TRBV27
AWSDRDRPPYEQY | TRBJ2-7 | TRBV30
ASLRGPRTDTQY | TRBJ2-3 | TRBV7-9
ASSPRHRDQETQY | TRBJ2-5 | TRBV5-1
ASSQGGVPFNEQF | TRBJ2-1 | TRBV4-3
SVRGGTLGETQY | TRBJ2-5 | TRBV29-1
ASSLGPAGVLPSPLH | TRBJ1-6 | TRBV7-8
ASSLTGRMNTEAF | TRBJ1-1 | TRBV19
ASSLEGLAASQETQY | TRBJ2-5 | TRBV5-1
SVQGGQGLTNSNQPQH | TRBJ1-5 | TRBV29-1
ASSQGEDTNSPLH | TRBJ1-6 | TRBV4-3
ASSQESGHTVYGYT | TRBJ1-2 | TRBV4-1
ASIPGGRTDTQY | TRBJ2-3 | TRBV27
ATEDRETYEQY | TRBJ2-7 | TRBV10-2
ASSHPGQGNEKLF | TRBJ1-4 | TRBV27
ASGMGRSSPLH | TRBJ1-6 | TRBV27
ASSYSILRTDEQY | TRBJ2-7 | TRBV6-5
ASSLDGVYSNQPQH | TRBJ1-5 | TRBV7-9
SVEDTGERGYT | TRBJ1-2 | TRBV29-1
AWSESGNTEAF | TRBJ1-1 | TRBV30
SVPDPSDTDT | TRBJ1-2 | TRBV29-1
SDTGGTDTQY | TRBJ2-3 | TRBV29-1
ASGTQPYEQY | TRBJ2-7 | TRBV7-9